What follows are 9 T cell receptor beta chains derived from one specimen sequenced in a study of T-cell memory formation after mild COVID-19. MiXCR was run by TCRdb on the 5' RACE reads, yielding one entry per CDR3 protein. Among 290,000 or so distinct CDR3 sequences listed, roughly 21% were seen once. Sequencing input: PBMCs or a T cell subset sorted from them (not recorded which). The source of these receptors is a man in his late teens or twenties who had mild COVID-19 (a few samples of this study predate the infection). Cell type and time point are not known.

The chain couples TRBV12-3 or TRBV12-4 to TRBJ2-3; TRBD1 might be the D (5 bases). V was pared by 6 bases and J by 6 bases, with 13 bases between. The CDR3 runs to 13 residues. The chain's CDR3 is CASRDQGSDTQYF. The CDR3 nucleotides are TGTGCCAGCAGGGACCAGGGTTCGGATACGCAGTATTTT.

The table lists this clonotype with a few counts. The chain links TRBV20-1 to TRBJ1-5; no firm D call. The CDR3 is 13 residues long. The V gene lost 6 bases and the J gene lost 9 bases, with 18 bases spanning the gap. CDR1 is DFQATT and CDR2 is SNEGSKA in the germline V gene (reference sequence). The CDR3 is CSARRADLRPQHF. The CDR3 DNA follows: TGCAGTGCAAGACGAGCGGACCTCAGGCCCCAGCATTTT.

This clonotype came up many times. The CDR3 region has the DNA TGCGCCAGCAGCTTGTCAGGGTATGGTCAAGGCTACACCTTC. It yields the protein CASSLSGYGQGYTF. The chain uses TRBV5-1 and TRBJ1-2; perhaps TRBD1 as D (5 bases). The CDR3 is 14 amino acids. Germline CDR1 is SGHRS and CDR2 is YFSETQ. V lost 1 base, J lost 8 bases, and 15 bases lay in between.

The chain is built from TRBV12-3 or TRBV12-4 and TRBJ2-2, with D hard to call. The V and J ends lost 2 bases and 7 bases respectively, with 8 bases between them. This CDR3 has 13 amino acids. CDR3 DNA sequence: TGTGCCAGCAGTTTATGGTTCAACGGGGAGCTGTTTTTT. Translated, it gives CASSLWFNGELFF.

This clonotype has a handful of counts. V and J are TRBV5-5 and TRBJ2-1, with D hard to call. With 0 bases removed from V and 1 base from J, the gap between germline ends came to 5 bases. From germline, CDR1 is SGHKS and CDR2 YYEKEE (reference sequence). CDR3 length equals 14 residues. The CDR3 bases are TGTGCCAGCAGCTTGGGAGAGTCCTACAATGAGCAGTTCTTC. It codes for CASSLGESYNEQFF. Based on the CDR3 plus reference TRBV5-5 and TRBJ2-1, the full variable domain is DAGVTQSPTHLIKTRGQQVTLRCSPISGHKSVSWYQQVLGQGPQFIFQYYEKEERGRGNFPDRFSARQFPNYSSELNVNALLLGDSALYLCASSLGESYNEQFFGPGTRLTVL.

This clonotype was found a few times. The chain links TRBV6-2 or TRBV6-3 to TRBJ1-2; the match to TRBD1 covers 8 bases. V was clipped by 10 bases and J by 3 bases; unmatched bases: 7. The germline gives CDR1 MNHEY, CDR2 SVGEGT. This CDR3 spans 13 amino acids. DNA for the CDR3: TGTGCCATCAGACCGGGACAGGACTATGGCTACACCTTC. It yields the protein CAIRPGQDYGYTF.

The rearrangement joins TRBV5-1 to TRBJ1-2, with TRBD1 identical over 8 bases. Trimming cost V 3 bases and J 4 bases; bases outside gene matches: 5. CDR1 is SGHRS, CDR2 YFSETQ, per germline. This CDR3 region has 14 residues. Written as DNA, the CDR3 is TGCGCCAGCAGCTCCGGACAGGGCAGCTATGGCTACACCTTC. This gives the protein CASSSGQGSYGYTF.

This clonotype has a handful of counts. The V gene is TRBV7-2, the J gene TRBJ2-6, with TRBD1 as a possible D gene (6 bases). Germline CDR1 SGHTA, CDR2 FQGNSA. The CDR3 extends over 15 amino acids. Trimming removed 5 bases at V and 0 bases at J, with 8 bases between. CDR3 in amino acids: CASSRQVSGANVLTF. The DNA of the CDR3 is TGTGCCAGCAGCCGACAGGTCTCTGGGGCCAACGTCCTGACTTTC.

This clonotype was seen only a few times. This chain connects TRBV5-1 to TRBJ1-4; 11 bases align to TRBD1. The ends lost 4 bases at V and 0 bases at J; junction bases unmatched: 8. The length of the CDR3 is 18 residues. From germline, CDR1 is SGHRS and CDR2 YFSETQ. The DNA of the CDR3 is TGCGCCAGCAGCGCCGGGACAGGGGGGGCTGCAACTAATGAAAAACTGTTTTTT. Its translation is CASSAGTGGAATNEKLFF.